Reported below is one T cell receptor (beta chain). The CDR3 is made up of 15 amino acids. V lost 7 bases to trimming and J lost 6 bases, with 20 bases between them. The germline V gene has CDR1 MNHNY and CDR2 SVGAGI (reference sequence). The record originates from a study of technical replicates of blood from a handful of donors. Sequencing used immunoSEQ multiplex PCR; TCRdb keeps in-frame clones, though not all of them. This sample yields 55,000 to 75,000 clones, of which 91% are seen a single time; 3% to 4% belongs to the top ten. The receptor's source is a human donor in good health. Some clones in this sample may be carry-over from other donors' samples. The chain links TRBV6-6 to TRBJ2-3; possibly TRBD1 for D (6 bases). Input material: PBMCs. The CDR3 reads CASIGGRISIDTQYF. The CDR3 DNA reads TGTGCCAGCATTGGGGGCCGAATTAGCATCGATACGCAGTATTTT.